The clone carrying this T cell receptor (beta chain) was seen many times. Antigen specificity is unknown. The same CDR3 also results from other DNA sequences found in this sample. The sample belongs to a study of T cell clonality in common variable immunodeficiency. General observations from the study: CVID subjects showed higher TCRbeta clonality than healthy controls. Fewer TCRbeta clones were shared among CVID subjects than controls. Reportedly, TCR beta sequences from common variable immunodeficiency showed fewer deletions and N-nucleotide insertions.

Libraries were prepared by immunoSEQ multiplex PCR; TCRdb keeps only in-frame clonotypes and omits some of them. The sample contains some 40,000 clones, none of them singletons. This clonotype originated in a person aged 18-70 years in good health. Source material: peripheral blood mononuclear cells.

Partial CDR3 DNA: TGCAGTGCTAGAGATTGGCCTACAGGGAACACTGAA. Translation: CSARDWPTGNTE. The full CDR3 protein reads CSARDWPTGNTEAFF. The V call is TRBV20-1, the J call TRBJ1-1, with D maybe TRBD1 (5 bases). The read ends 3 residues shy of where the CDR3 ends; the end is completed using the germline J gene. From germline, CDR1 is DFQATT and CDR2 SNEGSKA (reference sequence). Trimming took 0 bases from V and 1 from J, leaving 12 bases between them. The CDR3 runs to 15 residues.